This T cell receptor (beta chain) is from a study of blood T cell repertoires in COVID-19. Looking at the study overall: Acute and convalescent COVID-19 samples came from the United States, Italy and Spain.

The CDR3 spans 13 residues. CDR1 SQVTM and CDR2 ANQGSEA come from the germline V gene. The V gene lost 6 bases and the J gene lost 5 bases, with 13 bases spanning the gap. Produced via immunoSEQ multiplex PCR; TCRdb's table is partial and in-frame only. In the table there are some 99,000 clones, approximately 87% of which are singletons. The material sequenced was peripheral blood. The receptor was derived from a woman in her fifties or sixties with acute or convalescent COVID-19. This chain uses TRBV29-1 with TRBJ1-4, with D tentatively TRBD1 (6 bases). CDR3 nucleotide sequence: TGCAGCGTCCCGGGACATAGGAATGAAAAACTGTTTTTT. This codes for CSVPGHRNEKLFF.